This TCR beta chain was captured by sequencing in a study of Ad26.COV2.S vaccination and SARS-CoV-2 variants. At the level of the study: The Ad26.COV2.S arm of the COV1001 trial was where the donor was placed. The vaccine Ad26.COV2.S was put into the muscle once, or twice with 56 days between. Overall study findings and caveats: Following vaccination, spike-specific CD8+ and CD4+ T cell responses reportedly exhibited substantial breadth.

Germline CDR1 is SGHRS and CDR2 is YFSETQ. Trimming left V 0 bases short and J 0 bases short, with 7 bases between. The length of the CDR3 is 14 residues. Treatment described: some 20 received Ad26.COV2.S at low or high dose, single or two shots; about 5 received placebo; per-sample allocation not given. Specimens were obtained on day 63 following the first vaccine or placebo injection. As to this clone: Its antigen is not identified.

The table came from immunoSEQ multiplex PCR; TCRdb's copy has only in-frame clones and leaves some out. The data show about 420,000 clones, more than 75% seen once. Sequenced material: peripheral blood, taken in a trial of Ad26.COV2.S vaccine versus placebo. This receptor was taken from a person aged 18-65 years who received the Ad26.COV2.S COVID-19 vaccine or a placebo. This sequence joins TRBV5-1 and TRBJ2-7; D gene uncertain. CDR3 residues: CASSLDSSSYEQYF. Here the CDR3 DNA reads TGCGCCAGCAGCTTGGACAGCAGCTCCTACGAGCAGTACTTC.